Sequencing of this TCR beta chain was carried out in a study of blood T cell repertoires in COVID-19. The overall study: From the United States, Italy and Spain came samples of acute and convalescent COVID-19.

In the original analysis: Amplification with reference gene primers provided the estimates of nucleated cell counts. The table came from immunoSEQ multiplex PCR; TCRdb's copy has only in-frame clones and leaves some out. Clonal size and the V and J genes are those of that table, whereas D and trimming came from the DNA. Of around 230,000 clones in the sample, approximately 80% were seen once. The ends were cut back, 2 bases at V and 8 bases at J, with 10 bases in the middle. The CDR3 loop spans 12 amino acids. In germline, CDR1 is SGHKS, CDR2 YYEKEE (reference sequence). The participants were between roughly 18 and 89 years old and came from 24 US areas. All recovered Cohort 3 donors got two negative PCRs, got clearance, or saw symptom resolution.

The specimen was PBMCs or T cells enriched from blood (not recorded which). The receptor comes from a man aged 35 to 55 who had recovered from COVID-19. The V and J genes are TRBV5-5 and TRBJ1-1; D remains ambiguous. DNA for the CDR3: TGTGCCAGCAGCTTCACTTTTTTAGAAGCTTTCTTT. Amino acid sequence: CASSFTFLEAFF.